One and the same sample provided the 7 T cell receptor beta chains below, sequenced in a study of CXCR3-negative and CXCR3-positive naive CD8 T cells (dated by TCRdb to the late 2010s). General conclusions and limits of the study: TRB CDR3s from CXCR3-positive naive cells showed higher hydrophobicity (lower Kidera factor 4), lower energy, and higher strength and volume indices than CXCR3-negative naive cells.

Their target antigens are unknown. Sequencing used a NextSeq 550. The Human TCR Profiling Kit (MiLaboratory) was used to make UMI-labeled 5' RACE TRB cDNA libraries. TCRdb reprocessed the reads, so every CDR3 protein sequence counts as one entry and DNA is not shown. The sample's records list roughly 80,000 distinct CDR3 sequences. Approximately 0.6% of the sample is taken by the ten largest. The sequenced sample consisted of naive CXCR3+ CD8+ T cells from blood. The intended sense of this specimen's cell subset or site label: CD45RO-CCR7+CD27+CD95- naive CD8+ T cells expressing CXCR3 (TNR3+). These receptors all come from a human donor in good health. Some clones in this sample may be carry-over from other donors' samples.

The rearrangement joins TRBV9 to TRBJ2-2. The CDR3 is 13 residues long. Germline V gene data show CDR1 as SGDLS and CDR2 as YYNGEE. The CDR3: CASSVVSTGELFF.

V is TRBV7-6 and J is TRBJ2-3. The length of the CDR3 is 15 residues. From germline, CDR1 is SGHVS and CDR2 FNYEAQ. CDR3 amino acids: CASSLIGEITDTQYF.

The chain uses TRBV5-1 and TRBJ2-2; TCRdb gives TRBD1 as the D gene, but with no DNA this cannot be confirmed. The CDR3 is 15 residues long. CDR1 and CDR2 (germline): SGHRS, YFSETQ. CDR3 in amino acids: CASSLVPGLAGELFF.

This chain links TRBV4-3 with TRBJ1-4. The germline gives CDR1 LGHNA, CDR2 YSLEER. The CDR3 runs to 15 residues. The CDR3 reads CASSQDGATNEKLFF.

The J gene is TRBJ2-2, the V gene TRBV7-6; without DNA, the TCRdb call of TRBD2 cannot be checked. Germline CDR1 is SGHVS and CDR2 is FNYEAQ. The CDR3 is 16 residues long. The CDR3 sequence: CSSSFGLAGGTGELFF.

The chain combines TRBV29-1 with TRBJ2-2. This CDR3 spans 13 amino acids. Germline V lookup: CDR1 SQVTM, CDR2 ANQGSEA. The CDR3 is CSGRQPNTGELFF.

The V and J genes are TRBV28 and TRBJ2-1; checking the TCRdb D call of TRBD2 is not possible without DNA. Looked up from germline, CDR1 is MDHEN and CDR2 is SYDVKM. This CDR3 has 12 amino acids. The chain's CDR3 is CATAGGRNEQFF.